This record looks at one T cell receptor beta chain sequence and its context. Antigen specificity is unknown. From germline, CDR1 is SGHTA and CDR2 FQGNSA. CDR3 length equals 13 residues. V lost 2 bases and J lost 3, with 8 bases in between. The sample is drawn from a study of response to subunit inactivated influenza vaccine. Broader study findings: A suggestion made by the authors is that each seasonal influenza vaccination recruits few new T cells.

From the RT-PCR reads, TCRdb called clonotypes with MiXCR, one entry per CDR3 protein. This sample has a few hundred thousand distinct CDR3 sequences, with 14% found just once. This receptor was identified in a man aged 50-59 years who received an inactivated influenza vaccine. The V gene is TRBV7-2, the J gene TRBJ2-7; a weak D match, TRBD1 (6 bases). Sequencing used PBMCs from blood, obtained about 12 days after vaccination. The CDR3 nucleotides read TGTGCCAGCAGCTTACGGGACAACTACGAGCAGTACTTC. Translating gives CASSLRDNYEQYF.